Listed below are T cell receptor beta chains from one sample, sequenced in a study of blood T cells in healthy people across ages. One entry per CDR3 protein results from TCRdb running MiXCR on the 5' RACE reads. The table lists about a million distinct CDR3 sequences, just over 50% of them singletons. The sequencing sample was made of blood. These receptors were taken from a woman in her fifties or sixties in good health. Both conserved end residues are part of each CDR3. Fields, in order: D gene, clone size, J gene, V gene, CDR3 DNA, CDR3 protein. D genes are given only for firm matches. The listing skips clone size in some rows; elsewhere it reads once, few, many or a size class.

>TRBD1|few|TRBJ1-4|TRBV12-3/TRBV12-4
TGTGCCAGCAGTCCCTCGACAGGGTGGAATGAAAAACTGTTTTTT
CASSPSTGWNEKLFF
>NA|many|TRBJ2-3|TRBV9
TGTGCCAGCAGACCGATTCGGGACACAGATACGCAGTATTTT
CASRPIRDTDTQYF
>NA|many|TRBJ2-1|TRBV7-2
TGTGCCAGCAGCTTAGGGCAGGGGCGGTACAATGAGCAGTTCTTC
CASSLGQGRYNEQFF
>NA|NA|TRBJ2-1|TRBV18
TGTGCCAGCTCGCGAAGGGAGCAGGGGGGATACGGTGAGCAGTTCTTC
CASSRREQGGYGEQFF
>TRBD1|NA|TRBJ1-4|TRBV3-1
TGTGCCAGCAGCCAAGATCGACAGGGGGACGAAAAACTGTTTTTT
CASSQDRQGDEKLFF
>NA|NA|TRBJ2-7|TRBV10-3
TGTGCCATCAGTGACGACAACTCCTACGAGCAGTACTTC
CAISDDNSYEQYF
>TRBD2|NA|TRBJ2-3|TRBV20-1
TGCAGTGCCCGTCCCGCGGGGGACACAGATACGCAGTATTTT
CSARPAGDTDTQYF
>NA|NA|TRBJ2-4|TRBV24-1
TGTGCCACCAGTGACCCCACTGGGGAAGCCAAAAACATTCAGTACTTC
CATSDPTGEAKNIQYF
>NA|NA|TRBJ2-7|TRBV5-6
TGTGCCAGCAGCTTCATAGGTGAAGGGTCCAACGAGCAGTACTTC
CASSFIGEGSNEQYF
>TRBD1|NA|TRBJ2-3|TRBV7-3
TGTGCCAGCAGCCGACAGGGGTTGACCACAGATACGCAGTATTTT
CASSRQGLTTDTQYF
>NA|few|TRBJ1-6|TRBV4-2
TGTGCCAGCAGCTCGCGTTGGACCTCTGGGAGTTCACCCCTCCACTTT
CASSSRWTSGSSPLHF
>NA|NA|TRBJ2-3|TRBV7-9
TGTGCCAGCAGCAACTGGGACGTCGCAGATACGCAGTATTTT
CASSNWDVADTQYF
>NA|many|TRBJ2-5|TRBV27
TGTGCCAGCAGTTGGAATCCCCAAGAGACCCAGTACTTC
CASSWNPQETQYF
>NA|few|TRBJ1-5|TRBV4-3
TGCGCCAGCAGCCAAGATGGTGGGGGCAATCAGCCCCAGCATTTT
CASSQDGGGNQPQHF
>TRBD1|few|TRBJ2-3|TRBV28
TGTGCCAGCAGTACTCGGGACAGGGCTAAAGATACGCAGTATTTT
CASSTRDRAKDTQYF
>TRBD2|NA|TRBJ2-3|TRBV13
TGTGCCAGCAGCTCTCGCCTCCTAGCGGATGCTAGCACAGATACGCAGTATTTT
CASSSRLLADASTDTQYF
>NA|NA|TRBJ2-7|TRBV11-2
TGTGCCAGCAGCGCGTCTCTGGGGGACTACGAGCAGTACTTC
CASSASLGDYEQYF
>NA|NA|TRBJ2-3|TRBV28
TGTGCCAGCATCCCGGGCAGGCCTATAGCTAGCACAGATACGCAGTATTTT
CASIPGRPIASTDTQYF
>NA|NA|TRBJ2-6|TRBV6-2/TRBV6-3
TGTGCCAGCAGAAATGACCTATCTGGGGCCAACGTCCTGACTTTC
CASRNDLSGANVLTF
>TRBD1|NA|TRBJ1-1|TRBV9
TGTGCCAGCAGCGTGGTCAGGGGGCGCATGAACACTGAAGCTTTCTTT
CASSVVRGRMNTEAFF
>TRBD2|NA|TRBJ2-2|TRBV20-1
TGCAGTGCTAGCACTAGCGGGTTTTCCCACGGGGAGCTGTTTTTT
CSASTSGFSHGELFF
>NA|NA|TRBJ1-3|TRBV9
TGTGCCAGCAGCGGACCTACCGGAAACACCATATATTTT
CASSGPTGNTIYF
>NA|NA|TRBJ2-1|TRBV3-1
TGTGCCAGCAGCCAAGTAGTGGCCGGTGAGCAGTTCTTC
CASSQVVAGEQFF
>TRBD2|NA|TRBJ2-7|TRBV18
TGTGCCAGCTCCGGGTGGCGGGAGGGCCCCTACGAGCAGTACTTC
CASSGWREGPYEQYF
>NA|NA|TRBJ1-4|TRBV20-1
TGCAGTGCGAGCCGGGGCCTTAATGAAAAACTGTTTTTT
CSASRGLNEKLFF
>NA|NA|TRBJ2-6|TRBV18
TGTGCCAGCTCACCGGAGGAAGCCAACGTCCTGACTTTC
CASSPEEANVLTF
>TRBD1|NA|TRBJ1-4|TRBV7-9
TGTGCCAGCAGCTCACCGGACAGGAGATCCGAAAAACTGTTTTTT
CASSSPDRRSEKLFF
>TRBD1|NA|TRBJ2-7|TRBV7-2
TGTGCCAGCAGCCAAAACGATCCGGGACAGTACGAGCAGTACTTC
CASSQNDPGQYEQYF
>NA|NA|TRBJ2-1|TRBV29-1
TGCAGCGTTGGGCATCCACCCGGTTCCTACAAGGAGCAGTTCTTC
CSVGHPPGSYKEQFF
>NA|NA|TRBJ2-4|TRBV20-1
TGCAGTGCTAGACCCGGGTCGGCCAAAAACATTCAGTACTTC
CSARPGSAKNIQYF
>NA|few|TRBJ1-4|TRBV15
TGTGCCACCAGCCGTTCGCGCCTTATTACGACTAATGAAAAACTGTTTTTT
CATSRSRLITTNEKLFF
>NA|NA|TRBJ2-1|TRBV20-1
TGCAGTGCTAGAGCGGGGGGCTATAGGCGGAGACAGTTCTTC
CSARAGGYRRRQFF
>TRBD1|NA|TRBJ2-1|TRBV20-1
TGCGGAACAGGGACAGCCCGTGCCAATGAGCAGTTCTTC
CGTGTARANEQFF
>NA|NA|TRBJ2-5|TRBV3-1
TGTGCCAGCAGCCCCTTGGAACCTCCACGTACCCAGTACTTC
CASSPLEPPRTQYF
>NA|NA|TRBJ2-1|TRBV29-1
TGCAGCGTTGAAGGTAGCACAGCAGCCTACAATGAGCAGTTCTTC
CSVEGSTAAYNEQFF
>TRBD2|few|TRBJ2-1|TRBV20-1
TGCAGTGCGGGTAGCGGGAGGGCCGTAAACAATGAGCAGTTCTTC
CSAGSGRAVNNEQFF
>NA|NA|TRBJ2-7|TRBV27
TGTGCCAGCAGTTTATCGCCCCAGAGAGGGTATGGCTACGAGCAGTACTTC
CASSLSPQRGYGYEQYF
>NA|NA|TRBJ2-7|TRBV28
TGTGCCAGCAGTTCCGACTGGACCCCACGATACTACGAGCAGTACTTC
CASSSDWTPRYYEQYF
>TRBD1|few|TRBJ2-1|TRBV27
TGTGCCAGCAGTCCCAGGGCAGGGGGCTCCTACAATGAGCAGTTCTTC
CASSPRAGGSYNEQFF
>TRBD2|NA|TRBJ2-4|TRBV3-1
TGTGCCAGCAGCGCAGCGGGGGCCTTAAACATTCAGTACTTC
CASSAAGALNIQYF
>TRBD1|NA|TRBJ2-7|TRBV12-3/TRBV12-4
TGTGCCAGCAGCCCGACAGGGAGAGCCTACGAGCAGTACTTC
CASSPTGRAYEQYF
>NA|NA|TRBJ1-2|TRBV29-1
TGCAGCGTTGTTGACAAAGCTAACTATGGCTACACCTTC
CSVVDKANYGYTF
>NA|few|TRBJ1-2|TRBV29-1
TGCAGCGTCCTTTTTCCCGGGAGAAACAACTATGGCTACACCTTC
CSVLFPGRNNYGYTF
>NA|NA|TRBJ2-1|TRBV6-1
TGTGCCAGCAGAAAGGACAGCCTTTACAATGAGCAGTTCTTC
CASRKDSLYNEQFF
>TRBD2|few|TRBJ2-1|TRBV20-1
TGCAGTGCTAGAGATAGGACTAGCGGGATAACCTACAATGAGCAGTTCTTC
CSARDRTSGITYNEQFF
>TRBD1|few|TRBJ1-5|TRBV2
TGTGCCAGCAGTGAGGGGACAGTGAGCAATCAGCCCCAGCATTTT
CASSEGTVSNQPQHF
>NA|once|TRBJ1-5|TRBV20-1
TGCAGTGTGGGGGGAAAGGCGAATCAGCCCCAGCATTTT
CSVGGKANQPQHF
>TRBD2|NA|TRBJ2-1|TRBV27
TGTGCCAGCAGTCCCAGGACTAGCGGGAGCCCGGATGAGCAGTTCTTC
CASSPRTSGSPDEQFF
>TRBD2|few|TRBJ2-5|TRBV12-3/TRBV12-4
TGTGCCAGCACCCCGACTAGCGGGGGGTTGGAGACCCAGTACTTC
CASTPTSGGLETQYF
>TRBD2|NA|TRBJ2-4|TRBV16
TGTGCCAGCAGCGGCTTTCGGGGGGGGAGCGATGACATTCAGTACTTC
CASSGFRGGSDDIQYF
>TRBD2|once|TRBJ2-1|TRBV7-8
TGTGCCAGCAGCCGTATAGCGGGAGGCCCCAGTGGGGAGCAGTTCTTC
CASSRIAGGPSGEQFF
>NA|NA|TRBJ2-3|TRBV5-1
TGCGCCAGCAGCTCACCACTAGGGGTATGGACAGATACGCAGTATTTT
CASSSPLGVWTDTQYF
>TRBD1|NA|TRBJ2-7|TRBV10-3
TGTGCCATCAGTGATACTGGTGTGACAGGGTCCTACGAGCAGTACTTC
CAISDTGVTGSYEQYF
>NA|NA|TRBJ2-4|TRBV4-1
TGCGCCAGCAGCCAAGAAGGAGTACTAGCCAAAAACATTCAGTACTTC
CASSQEGVLAKNIQYF